The clone carrying this T cell receptor (beta chain) was counted only a few times. TCRdb called the RT-PCR reads again in MiXCR, with one record for every CDR3 protein. The table records 900,000 to 1,000,000 distinct CDR3 sequences, roughly 17% of them present only once. This sample stems from a study of patients and donors after allogeneic stem cell transplantation. The germline V and J ends were trimmed by 5 bases and 5 bases, with 22 bases remaining between them. The CDR3 is made up of 17 amino acids. The source is a human donor who was either an allogeneic HSCT recipient or a stem cell or donor lymphocyte infusion donor (not recorded which). It is not recorded whose cells these are; they may come from a transplant donor. V is TRBV12-3 or TRBV12-4 and J is TRBJ2-1; a possible D gene is TRBD2 (6 bases). Sequenced: blood, either unsorted or a sorted T cell fraction (not recorded which). The CDR3 here is CASSPFLGTRGNNEQFF. The DNA for the CDR3 is TGTGCCAGCAGTCCCTTTCTCGGGACTCGAGGGAACAATGAGCAGTTCTTC.